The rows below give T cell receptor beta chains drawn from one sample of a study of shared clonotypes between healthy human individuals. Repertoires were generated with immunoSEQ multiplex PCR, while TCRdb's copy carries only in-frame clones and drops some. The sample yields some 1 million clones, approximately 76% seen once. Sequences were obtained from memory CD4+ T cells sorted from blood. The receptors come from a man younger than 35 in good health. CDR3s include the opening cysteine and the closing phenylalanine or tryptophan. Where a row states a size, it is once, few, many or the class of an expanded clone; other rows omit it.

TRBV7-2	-	CASSLSWYEQYF
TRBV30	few	CAWGATGTEAFF
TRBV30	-	CAWSIQGFSYNSPLHF
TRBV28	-	CATETGTATYEQYF
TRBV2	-	CASSVGGGQYF
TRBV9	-	CASSVGGGVADTQYF
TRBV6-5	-	CASSTGRNTDTQYF
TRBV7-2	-	CASSPPGQPQHF
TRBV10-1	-	CASSRSGKATGELFF
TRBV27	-	CASSLYRDSYEQYF
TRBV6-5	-	CASRTSFMSGNTIYF
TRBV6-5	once	CASSYRGEQYF
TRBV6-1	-	CASSVETGRLGETQYF
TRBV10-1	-	CASRNTGTPQYF
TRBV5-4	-	CASSLGVRTGDETQYF
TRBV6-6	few	CASRTTERAFF
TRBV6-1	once	CASSPSGASTDTQYF
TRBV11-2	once	CASSLGGGNNEQFF
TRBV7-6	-	CASSLGELSNEKLFF
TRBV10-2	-	CASSTVFGEQYF
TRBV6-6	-	CASRQNSGREQYF
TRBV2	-	CASRGDSLDNEQFF
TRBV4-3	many	CASSQEAGTKNIQYF
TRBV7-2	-	CASSFSSGNNEQFF
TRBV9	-	CASSVGQGTYEQYF